Here is one T cell receptor beta chain with its context. Its antigen is as yet unknown. PCR employed 60 Vbeta and 13 Jbeta primers. Clones were sequenced by immunoSEQ multiplex PCR, and TCRdb holds only the in-frame ones, with some missing. The sample holds around 210,000 clones, around 80% seen once. Trimming removed 5 bases from V and 5 bases from J; junction bases left unmatched: 9. The CDR3 consists of 15 residues. Germline CDR1 and CDR2: SGHVS and FNYEAQ. The sample belongs to a study of cytomegalovirus exposure and HLA in healthy donors. Study background: Early on, a data release was issued that held tens of millions of unique TCRs from HLA-typed donors.

Study findings and constraints: A list of around 150 TCR beta chains associated with cytomegalovirus was given. There were some public TCRs occurring in many donors, but most TCR sequences were rare.

Sequencing input: PBMCs. The chain employs TRBV7-6 and TRBJ2-1; TRBD2 aligns across 7 bases. The TCR sequence derives from a boy aged 10-17 years in good health and CMV-seronegative. CDR3 in amino acids: CASSIGSGGDNEQFF. The CDR3 bases are TGTGCCAGCAGCATAGGGTCGGGAGGAGACAATGAGCAGTTCTTC.